This T cell receptor (beta chain) was retrieved from a study of T-cell memory formation after mild COVID-19. This CDR3 spans 15 amino acids. Germline V lookup: CDR1 SGHAT, CDR2 FQNNGV. Trimming pared 4 bases from V and 2 bases from J, leaving 13 bases between. This clonotype has more than one count but fewer than ten. Each CDR3 protein is one row after TCRdb ran MiXCR on the 5' RACE reads. This table holds 150,000 to 200,000 distinct CDR3 sequences, roughly 28% found once. This clonotype was sampled from an adult woman who had mild COVID-19 (a few samples of this study predate the infection). Cell type and time point are not known. The specimen sequenced was PBMCs or a T cell subset sorted from them (not recorded which). The gene calls are TRBV11-2 and TRBJ2-3, with D perhaps TRBD1 or TRBD2 (6 bases each). In DNA, the CDR3 is TGTGCCAGCAGCTACTTGGCGGGACACACAGATACGCAGTATTTT. Its protein is CASSYLAGHTDTQYF.